This TCR beta chain was obtained from a study of blood T cells in healthy people across ages. This CDR3 has 15 residues. The V end lost 3 bases, the J end lost 5 bases, and 17 bases lay between the germline ends. Germline V gene sequence: CDR1 KGHSH, CDR2 LQKENI. Study-wide results and caveats: The recorded TCR beta diversity per million T cells decreased in a roughly linear manner with age.

Isolation yielded PBMCs, at least 7 million per sample, in every case. This clonotype occurred many times. The target antigen is unknown. With a J-beta primer mix and a sample-barcoded 5' primer, a second PCR ran roughly 6 to 11 cycles. Sequencing yielded, for each sample, at least 2.5 million paired-end reads carrying CDR3. One entry per CDR3 protein, called by TCRdb with MiXCR from the 5' RACE reads. The sample yields about 800,000 distinct CDR3 sequences, about 25% seen once. The same sample was also studied in work on T cells of mothers and their children. That study reports: Sequencing got over 8.5 million TCR beta CDR3 reads from each mother and about 3.1 million from each child.

This TCR was sampled from a boy aged 5-17 years in good health. Sequencing used blood. This chain joins TRBV18 and TRBJ2-7; D perhaps matches TRBD1 (5 bases). CDR3 region: CASSPGAYGANEQYF. The CDR3 nucleotides are TGTGCCAGCTCACCGGGCGCGTATGGGGCAAACGAGCAGTACTTC.